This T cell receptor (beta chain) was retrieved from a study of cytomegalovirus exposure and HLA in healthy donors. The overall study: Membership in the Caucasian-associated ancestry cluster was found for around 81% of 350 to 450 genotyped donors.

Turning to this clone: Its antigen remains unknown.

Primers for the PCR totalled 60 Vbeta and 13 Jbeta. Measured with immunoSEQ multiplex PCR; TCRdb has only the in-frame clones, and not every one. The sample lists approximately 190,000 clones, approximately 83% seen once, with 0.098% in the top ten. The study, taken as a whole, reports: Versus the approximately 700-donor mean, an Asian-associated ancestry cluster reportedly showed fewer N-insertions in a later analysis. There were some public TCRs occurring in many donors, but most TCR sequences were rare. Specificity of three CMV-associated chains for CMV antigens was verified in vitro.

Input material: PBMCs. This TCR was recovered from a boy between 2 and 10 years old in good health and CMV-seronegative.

CDR3 coding DNA: TGTGCCAGCAGCTTTGGTACAAATTCCTACGAGCAGTACTTC. Encoded protein: CASSFGTNSYEQYF. J is TRBJ2-7 and V is TRBV7-2, with D hard to call. Germline V gene data show CDR1 as SGHTA and CDR2 as FQGNSA. This CDR3 has 14 residues. V was shortened by 3 bases and J by 1 base, with 10 bases between the two germline ends.